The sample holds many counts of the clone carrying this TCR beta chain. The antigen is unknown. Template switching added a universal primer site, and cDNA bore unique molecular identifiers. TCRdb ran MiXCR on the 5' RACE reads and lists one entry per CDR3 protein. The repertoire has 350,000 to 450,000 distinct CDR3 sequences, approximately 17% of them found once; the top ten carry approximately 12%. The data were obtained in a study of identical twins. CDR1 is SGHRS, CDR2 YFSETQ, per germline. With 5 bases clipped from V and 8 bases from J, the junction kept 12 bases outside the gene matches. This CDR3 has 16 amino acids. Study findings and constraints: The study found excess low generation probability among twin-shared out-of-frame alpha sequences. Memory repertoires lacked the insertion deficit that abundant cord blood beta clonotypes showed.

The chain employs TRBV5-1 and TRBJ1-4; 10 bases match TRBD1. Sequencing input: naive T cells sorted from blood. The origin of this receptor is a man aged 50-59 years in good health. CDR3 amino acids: CASSLSGTGETEKLFF. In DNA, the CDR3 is TGCGCCAGCAGTTTATCCGGGACAGGGGAAACCGAAAAACTGTTTTTT.